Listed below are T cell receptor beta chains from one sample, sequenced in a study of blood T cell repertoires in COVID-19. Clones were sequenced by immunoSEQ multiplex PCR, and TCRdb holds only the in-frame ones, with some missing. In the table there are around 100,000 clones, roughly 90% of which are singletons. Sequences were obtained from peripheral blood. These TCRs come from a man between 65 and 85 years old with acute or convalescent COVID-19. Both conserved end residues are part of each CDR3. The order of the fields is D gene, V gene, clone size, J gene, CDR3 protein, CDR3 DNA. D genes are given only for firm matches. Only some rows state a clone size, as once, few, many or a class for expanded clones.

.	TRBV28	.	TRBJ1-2	CASSLRRGWIYGYTF	TGTGCCAGCTCTTTGAGGCGGGGATGGATCTATGGCTACACCTTC
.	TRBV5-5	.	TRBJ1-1	CASSLRGTEAFF	TGTGCCAGCAGCTTACGGGGTACTGAAGCTTTCTTT
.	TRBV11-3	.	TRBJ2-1	CASSLGSVSSYNEQFF	TGTGCCAGCAGCTTAGGTTCAGTAAGCTCCTACAATGAGCAGTTCTTC
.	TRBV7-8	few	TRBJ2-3	CASSANRADTQYF	TGTGCCAGCAGCGCGAACAGGGCAGATACGCAGTATTTT
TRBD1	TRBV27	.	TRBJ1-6	CASRPGGSAYNSPLHF	TGTGCCAGCAGACCAGGGGGTAGCGCCTATAATTCACCCCTCCACTTT
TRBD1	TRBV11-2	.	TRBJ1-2	CASSPTEATGVGGYTF	TGTGCCAGCAGCCCCACCGAGGCGACAGGGGTCGGGGGCTACACCTTC
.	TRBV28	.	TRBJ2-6	CASSSPSSGANVLTF	TGTGCCAGCAGTTCCCCCAGCTCTGGGGCCAACGTCCTGACTTTC
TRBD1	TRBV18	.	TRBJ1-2	CASSPQGTELYGYTF	TGTGCCAGCTCCCCTCAGGGGACAGAGCTCTATGGCTACACCTTC
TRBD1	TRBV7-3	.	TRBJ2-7	CASSLTGTGTYEQYF	TGTGCCAGCAGCTTAACCGGGACAGGAACCTACGAGCAGTACTTC
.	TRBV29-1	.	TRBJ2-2	CSVKGIATGELFF	TGCAGCGTTAAAGGGATAGCCACCGGGGAGCTGTTTTTT
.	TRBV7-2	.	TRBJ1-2	CASSLVMGLEYGYTF	TGTGCCAGCAGCTTAGTGATGGGGCTGGAGTATGGCTACACCTTC
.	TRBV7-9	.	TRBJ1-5	CASSFTGNQPQHF	TGTGCCAGCAGCTTTACAGGCAATCAGCCCCAGCATTTT
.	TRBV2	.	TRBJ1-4	CASSEFRREKLFF	TGTGCCAGCAGTGAATTCAGGAGGGAAAAACTGTTTTTT
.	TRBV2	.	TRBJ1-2	CASSVPGDYGYTF	TGTGCCAGCAGTGTCCCCGGGGACTATGGCTACACCTTC
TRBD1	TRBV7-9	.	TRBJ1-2	CASSPAGTGLVGYTF	TGTGCCAGCAGCCCAGCCGGGACAGGGTTAGTTGGCTACACCTTC
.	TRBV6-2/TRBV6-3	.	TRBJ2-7	CASSRDSTYEQYF	TGTGCCAGCAGTCGGGACTCAACCTACGAGCAGTACTTC
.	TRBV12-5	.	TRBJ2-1	CASGLFQYNEQFF	TGTGCTAGTGGTTTGTTCCAGTACAATGAGCAGTTCTTC
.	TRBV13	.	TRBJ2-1	CASSLSSGEQFF	TGTGCCAGCAGCTTAAGTTCGGGTGAGCAGTTCTTC
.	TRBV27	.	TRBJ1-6	CASSRRGENSPLHF	TGTGCCAGCAGCCGCAGGGGTGAGAATTCACCCCTCCACTTT
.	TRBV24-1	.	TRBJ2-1	CATSDPGRGYNEQFF	TGTGCCACCAGTGACCCCGGCAGGGGATACAATGAGCAGTTCTTC
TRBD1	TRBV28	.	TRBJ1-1	CASRKRTGGLRTEAFF	TGTGCCAGCAGGAAACGTACAGGGGGCCTGAGGACTGAAGCTTTCTTT
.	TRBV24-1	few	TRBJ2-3	CATSDRTETTDTQYF	TGTGCCACCAGTGACCGGACAGAGACCACAGATACGCAGTATTTT
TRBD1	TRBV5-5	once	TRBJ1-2	CASSVGTGGHYGYTF	TGTGCCAGCAGCGTTGGGACAGGGGGACACTATGGCTACACCTTC
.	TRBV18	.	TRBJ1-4	CASSPEGSSREKLFF	TGTGCCAGCTCACCAGAAGGAAGCAGCAGGGAAAAACTGTTTTTT